Listed below are T cell receptor beta chains from one sample, sequenced in a study of CD8+ T cells in alopecia areata. Measured with immunoSEQ multiplex PCR; TCRdb has only the in-frame clones, and not every one. This table has roughly 120,000 clones, about 59% appearing once. This specimen consisted of CD8+ T cells sorted from blood, obtained at week 24, from a patient treated with tofacitinib. The receptors were sampled from a human donor with alopecia areata. Both conserved end residues are part of each CDR3. A D gene is named only where the DNA matches it firmly. Where a row states a size, it is once, few, many or the class of an expanded clone; other rows omit it.

cdr3_nt: TGTGCCAGCAGTAACCTCGGCAATGAGCAGTTCTTC
cdr3_aa: CASSNLGNEQFF
j_call: TRBJ2-1
clone_size: NA
v_call: TRBV6-5
d_call: NA
cdr3_length: 12

cdr3_nt: TGTGCCAGCAGCAAACCCCACCGGGTGGGCCCAGATACGCAGTATTTT
cdr3_aa: CASSKPHRVGPDTQYF
j_call: TRBJ2-3
clone_size: few
v_call: TRBV5-6
d_call: NA
cdr3_length: 16

cdr3_nt: TGTGCCAGCAGCTTTGGACAGGGCCAGCTCTACGAGCAGTACTTC
cdr3_aa: CASSFGQGQLYEQYF
j_call: TRBJ2-7
clone_size: few
v_call: TRBV2
d_call: TRBD1
cdr3_length: 15

cdr3_nt: TGCAGCGTTGAAGACAGCCTGAACACTGAAGCTTTCTTT
cdr3_aa: CSVEDSLNTEAFF
j_call: TRBJ1-1
clone_size: once
v_call: TRBV29-1
d_call: NA
cdr3_length: 13

cdr3_nt: TGTGCCAGCACTGACTGGGCGGAAGAGACCCAGTACTTC
cdr3_aa: CASTDWAEETQYF
j_call: TRBJ2-5
clone_size: few
v_call: TRBV6-5
d_call: NA
cdr3_length: 13

cdr3_nt: TGTGCCAGCAGTTTGGGACAGGTAACCTACGAGCAGTACTTC
cdr3_aa: CASSLGQVTYEQYF
j_call: TRBJ2-7
clone_size: NA
v_call: TRBV6-5
d_call: TRBD1
cdr3_length: 14

cdr3_nt: TGTGCCAGCAGTCCCCAGGGGGATTCTAACTATGGCTACACCTTC
cdr3_aa: CASSPQGDSNYGYTF
j_call: TRBJ1-2
clone_size: many
v_call: TRBV6-4
d_call: TRBD1
cdr3_length: 15

cdr3_nt: TGTGCCAGCAGCTCGGGCAATGAGCAGTTCTTC
cdr3_aa: CASSSGNEQFF
j_call: TRBJ2-1
clone_size: NA
v_call: TRBV11-2
d_call: NA
cdr3_length: 11

cdr3_nt: TGTGCCAGCAGCCTACCGAGCTCCTATAATTCACCCCTCCACTTT
cdr3_aa: CASSLPSSYNSPLHF
j_call: TRBJ1-6
clone_size: NA
v_call: TRBV6-5
d_call: NA
cdr3_length: 15

cdr3_nt: TGTGCCAGCAGCCACTCCGGTGGGGCACTTGAAGCTTTCTTT
cdr3_aa: CASSHSGGALEAFF
j_call: TRBJ1-1
clone_size: NA
v_call: TRBV4-2
d_call: NA
cdr3_length: 14

cdr3_nt: TGTGCCAGCAGCTTAAGGGCCGAACAGGTGACCTACGAGCAGTACTTC
cdr3_aa: CASSLRAEQVTYEQYF
j_call: TRBJ2-7
clone_size: NA
v_call: TRBV13
d_call: NA
cdr3_length: 16

cdr3_nt: TGTGCCAGCAGCTTGGACGTCGGCTCCTACGAGCAGTACTTC
cdr3_aa: CASSLDVGSYEQYF
j_call: TRBJ2-7
clone_size: NA
v_call: TRBV5-4
d_call: NA
cdr3_length: 14

cdr3_nt: TGTGCCACCAGCAGAGATCGGAGCGCCACAGATACGCAGTATTTT
cdr3_aa: CATSRDRSATDTQYF
j_call: TRBJ2-3
clone_size: NA
v_call: TRBV15
d_call: NA
cdr3_length: 15

cdr3_nt: TGTGCCATCAGTGAGTCGACAGTCCAAGAGACCCAGTACTTC
cdr3_aa: CAISESTVQETQYF
j_call: TRBJ2-5
clone_size: NA
v_call: TRBV10-3
d_call: NA
cdr3_length: 14

cdr3_nt: TGCGCCAGCAGCTTGGAGGGGAACGGTCAAGAGACCCAGTACTTC
cdr3_aa: CASSLEGNGQETQYF
j_call: TRBJ2-5
clone_size: NA
v_call: TRBV5-1
d_call: NA
cdr3_length: 15

cdr3_nt: TGTGCCAGCAGTGAGGTTTTGACAGGGGGTGTGAACGAGCAGTACTTC
cdr3_aa: CASSEVLTGGVNEQYF
j_call: TRBJ2-7
clone_size: NA
v_call: TRBV2
d_call: TRBD1
cdr3_length: 16

cdr3_nt: NA
cdr3_aa: CAWGTGSTEAFF
j_call: TRBJ1-1
clone_size: NA
v_call: TRBV30
d_call: NA
cdr3_length: 12

cdr3_nt: TGTGCCAGCAGCTTAGAGGGGTATAGCAATCAGCCCCAGCATTTT
cdr3_aa: CASSLEGYSNQPQHF
j_call: TRBJ1-5
clone_size: NA
v_call: TRBV7-6
d_call: NA
cdr3_length: 15

cdr3_nt: TGTGCCAGCAGCGGGACTAGCTCCTACAATGAGCAGTTCTTC
cdr3_aa: CASSGTSSYNEQFF
j_call: TRBJ2-1
clone_size: NA
v_call: TRBV6-5
d_call: TRBD2
cdr3_length: 14

cdr3_nt: TGTGCCAGCAGCCACCGACAGGGGGCAGGTACCGGGGAGCTGTTTTTT
cdr3_aa: CASSHRQGAGTGELFF
j_call: TRBJ2-2
clone_size: few
v_call: TRBV4-2
d_call: TRBD1
cdr3_length: 16

cdr3_nt: TGCGCCAGCAGCTTATCGGGACGGATTTACAATGAGCAGTTCTTC
cdr3_aa: CASSLSGRIYNEQFF
j_call: TRBJ2-1
clone_size: NA
v_call: TRBV5-1
d_call: NA
cdr3_length: 15

cdr3_nt: TGCGCCAGCAGCGTTTCCGAAAGCTCCTACAATGAGCAGTTCTTC
cdr3_aa: CASSVSESSYNEQFF
j_call: TRBJ2-1
clone_size: few
v_call: TRBV4-1
d_call: NA
cdr3_length: 15

cdr3_nt: TGTGCCAGCAGCTCCAGGGGGACCTACGAGCAGTACTTC
cdr3_aa: CASSSRGTYEQYF
j_call: TRBJ2-7
clone_size: NA
v_call: TRBV5-5
d_call: TRBD1
cdr3_length: 13

cdr3_nt: TGTGCCAGCAGACCGACAGGGACTAATTCACCCCTCCACTTT
cdr3_aa: CASRPTGTNSPLHF
j_call: TRBJ1-6
clone_size: few
v_call: TRBV5-6
d_call: TRBD1
cdr3_length: 14

cdr3_nt: TGCGCCAGCAGCCTTTCTGACAGGGGAAACACCTACGAGCAGTACTTC
cdr3_aa: CASSLSDRGNTYEQYF
j_call: TRBJ2-7
clone_size: NA
v_call: TRBV4-1
d_call: TRBD1
cdr3_length: 16

cdr3_nt: TGTGCCAGCTCACCTCTGACAGCGCAATCCTACGAGCAGTACTTC
cdr3_aa: CASSPLTAQSYEQYF
j_call: TRBJ2-7
clone_size: NA
v_call: TRBV18
d_call: NA
cdr3_length: 15

cdr3_nt: TGTGCCAGCGAACCGGTAGATCTCCATGGCTACACCTTC
cdr3_aa: CASEPVDLHGYTF
j_call: TRBJ1-2
clone_size: NA
v_call: TRBV6-6
d_call: NA
cdr3_length: 13

cdr3_nt: TGTGCCATCAGCCCTAACTATGGCTACACCTTC
cdr3_aa: CAISPNYGYTF
j_call: TRBJ1-2
clone_size: NA
v_call: TRBV6-6
d_call: NA
cdr3_length: 11

cdr3_nt: TGTGCCAGCAGTTACCAGATTGCCTACGAGCAGTACTTC
cdr3_aa: CASSYQIAYEQYF
j_call: TRBJ2-7
clone_size: few
v_call: TRBV6-6
d_call: NA
cdr3_length: 13

cdr3_nt: TGTGCCAGCAGTGAATCCGGGGAGGGGACCGGGGAGCTGTTTTTT
cdr3_aa: CASSESGEGTGELFF
j_call: TRBJ2-2
clone_size: NA
v_call: TRBV25-1
d_call: TRBD2
cdr3_length: 15

cdr3_nt: TGTGCCAGCAGCACAAACCCCAAGGACAGGGGGACCGACGAGCAGTACTTC
cdr3_aa: CASSTNPKDRGTDEQYF
j_call: TRBJ2-7
clone_size: few
v_call: TRBV4-2
d_call: TRBD1
cdr3_length: 17

cdr3_nt: TGCAGCGTTGAAGATCTAAGGCAGGGCTATGGCTACACCTTC
cdr3_aa: CSVEDLRQGYGYTF
j_call: TRBJ1-2
clone_size: NA
v_call: TRBV29-1
d_call: NA
cdr3_length: 14

cdr3_nt: TGTGCCAGCGGGGGAAGCCAGACCCACTACAATGAGCAGTTCTTC
cdr3_aa: CASGGSQTHYNEQFF
j_call: TRBJ2-1
clone_size: few
v_call: TRBV2
d_call: NA
cdr3_length: 15

cdr3_nt: TGCAGCGTTGGGACTAGCAACTACGAGCAGTACTTC
cdr3_aa: CSVGTSNYEQYF
j_call: TRBJ2-7
clone_size: NA
v_call: TRBV29-1
d_call: TRBD2
cdr3_length: 12

cdr3_nt: TGTGCCAGCAGCCCGGGAGATAACGAGCAGTACTTC
cdr3_aa: CASSPGDNEQYF
j_call: TRBJ2-7
clone_size: NA
v_call: TRBV5-6
d_call: NA
cdr3_length: 12

cdr3_nt: TGCGCCAGCAGCCAAGTCTGGGACAGCTCCTACGAGCAGTACTTC
cdr3_aa: CASSQVWDSSYEQYF
j_call: TRBJ2-7
clone_size: NA
v_call: TRBV4-3
d_call: TRBD1
cdr3_length: 15

cdr3_nt: TGTGCCTCCCGGAGTGGGCGGCCGACTACAGATACGCAGTATTTT
cdr3_aa: CASRSGRPTTDTQYF
j_call: TRBJ2-3
clone_size: NA
v_call: TRBV7-8
d_call: NA
cdr3_length: 15

cdr3_nt: TGTGCCAGCAGCTTGGACAGGGGAATAACTGAAGCTTTCTTT
cdr3_aa: CASSLDRGITEAFF
j_call: TRBJ1-1
clone_size: NA
v_call: TRBV5-4
d_call: TRBD1
cdr3_length: 14

cdr3_nt: TGTGCCAGCAGTCCCGAGGGGGGGAACTATGGCTACACCTTC
cdr3_aa: CASSPEGGNYGYTF
j_call: TRBJ1-2
clone_size: NA
v_call: TRBV13
d_call: NA
cdr3_length: 14

cdr3_nt: TGCGCCAGCAGCCCCAGCTGGCAGCAAGAGACCCAGTACTTC
cdr3_aa: CASSPSWQQETQYF
j_call: TRBJ2-5
clone_size: NA
v_call: TRBV4-3
d_call: NA
cdr3_length: 14

cdr3_nt: TGTGCCAGCAGCTTGGAAGGCGAGCAGTACTTC
cdr3_aa: CASSLEGEQYF
j_call: TRBJ2-7
clone_size: NA
v_call: TRBV5-4
d_call: NA
cdr3_length: 11

cdr3_nt: TGTGCCAGCAGCCCCCCCCTGGAAGATACGCAGTATTTT
cdr3_aa: CASSPPLEDTQYF
j_call: TRBJ2-3
clone_size: NA
v_call: TRBV7-8
d_call: NA
cdr3_length: 13

cdr3_nt: TGTGCCAGCAGTTCACCGGGATCGGGTTACCTCGGCTACACCTTC
cdr3_aa: CASSSPGSGYLGYTF
j_call: TRBJ1-2
clone_size: NA
v_call: TRBV27
d_call: NA
cdr3_length: 15

cdr3_nt: TGTGCCAGCAGCGGCGGACAACTTAATTCACCCCTCCACTTT
cdr3_aa: CASSGGQLNSPLHF
j_call: TRBJ1-6
clone_size: NA
v_call: TRBV5-6
d_call: NA
cdr3_length: 14

cdr3_nt: TGTGCCAGTAGTCCAGGGGTGAACTATGGCTACACCTTC
cdr3_aa: CASSPGVNYGYTF
j_call: TRBJ1-2
clone_size: NA
v_call: TRBV19
d_call: NA
cdr3_length: 13

cdr3_nt: TGTGCCAGCAGCTTAGGGGACGGCCCGGACCAGTACTTC
cdr3_aa: CASSLGDGPDQYF
j_call: TRBJ2-5
clone_size: few
v_call: TRBV13
d_call: NA
cdr3_length: 13

cdr3_nt: TGTGCCAGCAGTTACTCTTCGGACACTGAAGCTTTCTTT
cdr3_aa: CASSYSSDTEAFF
j_call: TRBJ1-1
clone_size: NA
v_call: TRBV6-6
d_call: NA
cdr3_length: 13

cdr3_nt: TGCAGCGTTGCTGGGACAGCTGGGGCCAACGTCCTGACTTTC
cdr3_aa: CSVAGTAGANVLTF
j_call: TRBJ2-6
clone_size: few
v_call: TRBV29-1
d_call: TRBD1
cdr3_length: 14

cdr3_nt: TGTGCCAGCAGTTTAGGACGGATGAACACTGAAGCTTTCTTT
cdr3_aa: CASSLGRMNTEAFF
j_call: TRBJ1-1
clone_size: NA
v_call: TRBV27
d_call: NA
cdr3_length: 14

cdr3_nt: TGTGCCAGCAATAGACTAGCCGGAGAGGGGGAGCTGTTTTTT
cdr3_aa: CASNRLAGEGELFF
j_call: TRBJ2-2
clone_size: few
v_call: TRBV11-2
d_call: TRBD2
cdr3_length: 14

cdr3_nt: TGCAGCGTAGTGGAGGGGGCGCGTTTTGGCTACACCTTC
cdr3_aa: CSVVEGARFGYTF
j_call: TRBJ1-2
clone_size: NA
v_call: TRBV29-1
d_call: TRBD1
cdr3_length: 13

cdr3_nt: TGCAGCGTTGAATTTGGGTCCGTGGAGCCCCAGCATTTT
cdr3_aa: CSVEFGSVEPQHF
j_call: TRBJ1-5
clone_size: NA
v_call: TRBV29-1
d_call: NA
cdr3_length: 13

cdr3_nt: TGTGCCAGCAGCTTGGGGAACACTGAAGCTTTCTTT
cdr3_aa: CASSLGNTEAFF
j_call: TRBJ1-1
clone_size: NA
v_call: TRBV13
d_call: NA
cdr3_length: 12

cdr3_nt: TGTGCCAGCAGCCCCTTGCGGGGGACTAGCGGGAGAAAAGAGACCCAGTACTTC
cdr3_aa: CASSPLRGTSGRKETQYF
j_call: TRBJ2-5
clone_size: NA
v_call: TRBV14
d_call: TRBD2
cdr3_length: 18